The rows below give T cell receptor beta chains drawn from one sample of a study of regulatory dendritic cells for organ transplantation. Their antigens remain unidentified. Method: immunoSEQ multiplex PCR; TCRdb's copy keeps in-frame clones and lacks some. The table has more than 15,000 clones, more than 60% seen once. Sequencing used memory CD4+ T cells from blood cultured with regulatory dendritic cells. The receptors originated from a human donor in good health. Each CDR3 is given with its conserved first and last residue. The D gene is left open where the match is weak. Not all rows give a size; the values are once, few, many and, for expanded clones, a class.

j_call clone_size d_call v_call cdr3_nt cdr3_aa
TRBJ1-6 few TRBD1 TRBV5-4 TGTGCCAGCAGCTTTTACAGGGGGAAGTCACCCCTCCACTTT CASSFYRGKSPLHF
TRBJ2-1 NA NA TRBV6-5 TGTGCCAGCAGTTACGGGGGCCGGAGACACTCCAATGAGCAGTTCTTC CASSYGGRRHSNEQFF
TRBJ2-5 NA NA TRBV9 TGTGCCAGCAGCTTCCGGGGCGCCGAGACCCAGTACTTC CASSFRGAETQYF
TRBJ1-2 NA TRBD1 TRBV27 TGTGCCAGCAGAACGTACGGGACAGACTATGGCTACACCTTC CASRTYGTDYGYTF
TRBJ2-2 NA NA TRBV30 TGTGCCTGGACCCGCGGGACGGCCTTGAACACCGGGGAGCTGTTTTTT CAWTRGTALNTGELFF
TRBJ2-3 NA NA TRBV18 TGTGCCAGCTCACCCCAGACTAGCACAGATACGCAGTATTTT CASSPQTSTDTQYF
TRBJ2-7 few TRBD1 TRBV7-9 TGTGCCAGCAAAGGGAAGCGAGACAGGGCCGGCTCCTACGAGCAGTACTTC CASKGKRDRAGSYEQYF
TRBJ1-2 NA NA TRBV5-1 TGCGCCAGCAGCTCCGACCGCTATGGCTACACCTTC CASSSDRYGYTF
TRBJ2-4 NA TRBD1 TRBV5-4 TGTGCCAGCAGCCTAGAGGGGGCTTCAAACATTCAGTACTTC CASSLEGASNIQYF
TRBJ2-7 NA NA TRBV2 TGTGCCAGCAGCTTAGACAGCAACGAGCAGTACTTC CASSLDSNEQYF
TRBJ2-5 few NA TRBV28 TGTGCCAGCAGTTTTCCCCCAGCGGCTCGCCAAGAGACCCAGTACTTC CASSFPPAARQETQYF
TRBJ1-2 NA NA TRBV27 TGTGCCAGCAGTCCGTGGGACGACTCCGGAAGCGTATCCTACACCTTC CASSPWDDSGSVSYTF
TRBJ1-2 NA NA TRBV19 TGTGCCAGTAGTATATTGGCGGGGGAGGGCTATGGCTACACCTTC CASSILAGEGYGYTF
TRBJ2-5 NA TRBD2 TRBV4-2 TGTGCCAGCAGCCAAGCGCCCTTGCGCGGGGGGGTCCAAGAGACCCAGTACTTC CASSQAPLRGGVQETQYF
TRBJ2-3 NA TRBD2 TRBV7-2 TGTGCCAGCAGCCGGAGAGCGGGGGGGCGGACAGATACGCAGTATTTT CASSRRAGGRTDTQYF
TRBJ2-7 NA NA TRBV11-3 TGTGCCAGCAGTCAAAGCAGGGCCAGAGAGCAGTACTTC CASSQSRAREQYF
TRBJ2-7 once NA TRBV6-1 TGTGCCAGCAGTGATAGGACCCCAGGATCCTACGAGCAGTACTTC CASSDRTPGSYEQYF
TRBJ1-2 NA NA TRBV28 TGTGCCAGCAGGTCGAATGGCCAAAGGATGAAAGGCTACACCTTC CASRSNGQRMKGYTF
TRBJ1-6 NA TRBD1 TRBV7-2 TGTGCCAGCAGCTTACAGGGGGCGGTCAATTCACCCCTCCACTTT CASSLQGAVNSPLHF
TRBJ2-2 NA TRBD1 TRBV27 TGTGCCAGCAGTTCGTGGACAGGGGGGAGAACCGGGGAGCTGTTTTTT CASSSWTGGRTGELFF
TRBJ2-1 NA NA TRBV11-3 TGTGCCAGCAGCAACAGGGGGGGGTCGCAGTTCTTC CASSNRGGSQFF
TRBJ1-3 few NA TRBV7-8 TGTGCCAGCAGCTTACCAGGTGCCGGAAACACCATATATTTT CASSLPGAGNTIYF
TRBJ2-5 NA NA TRBV4-2 TGTGCCAGCAGCCAAGATCAGGCCGCGCCGGAGACCCAGTACTTC CASSQDQAAPETQYF
TRBJ1-1 few TRBD1 TRBV30 TGTGCCTCCTTCATACAGGGGGCATACACTGAAGCTTTCTTT CASFIQGAYTEAFF
TRBJ2-7 NA NA TRBV30 TGTGCCTGGAGTGTTGGTCTGCTCTACGAGCAGTACTTC CAWSVGLLYEQYF
TRBJ2-1 NA NA TRBV9 TGTGCCAGCAGCGTTCGGGCCCGCAATGAGCAGTTCTTC CASSVRARNEQFF
TRBJ2-3 NA NA TRBV19 TGTGCCAGTAGTCCGGGACACCCAAGCACAGATACGCAGTATTTT CASSPGHPSTDTQYF
TRBJ1-5 NA NA TRBV27 TGTGCCAGCAGTTTTATGAATCAGCCCCAGCATTTT CASSFMNQPQHF
TRBJ2-1 NA TRBD2 TRBV4-3 TGCGCCAGCAGCCAAGAGGCCACTAGCGGGTCATACAATGAGCAGTTCTTC CASSQEATSGSYNEQFF
TRBJ2-7 NA TRBD1 TRBV15 TGTGCCACCAGCAGTCCGGGACAGTACTCCTACGAGCAGTACTTC CATSSPGQYSYEQYF
TRBJ1-6 NA NA TRBV19 TGTGCCTGCGCAATTAGCTCCTATAATTCACCCCTCCACTTT CACAISSYNSPLHF
TRBJ1-2 NA TRBD1 TRBV30 TGTGCCTGGAGTACCCGATATGCCCGGGACAGGGAGACTGAAGGCTACACCTTC CAWSTRYARDRETEGYTF
TRBJ2-3 NA TRBD2 TRBV6-5 TGTGCCAGCAGTTTAGCGGGAAGGGCAGATACGCAGTATTTT CASSLAGRADTQYF
TRBJ2-5 NA TRBD2 TRBV7-6 TGTGCCAGCGGGCGGACTAGCGGGGCAACCCAGTACTTC CASGRTSGATQYF
TRBJ2-5 NA NA TRBV2 TGTGCCAGCAGTGAAGGCACCGCTGGGTCCCAGTACTTC CASSEGTAGSQYF
TRBJ1-2 NA NA TRBV29-1 TGCAGCGTTGCTCAGGGAGGTGACTACACCTTC CSVAQGGDYTF
TRBJ2-1 few TRBD2 TRBV19 TGTGCCAGTAGTGCGAGACTAGCGGGGATGCCCCCAGCCTACAATGAGCAGTTCTTC CASSARLAGMPPAYNEQFF
TRBJ1-3 NA TRBD1 TRBV4-3 TGCGCCAGCAGCCAAGATCTGGAGAGGGGGCACATATATTTT CASSQDLERGHIYF
TRBJ2-1 NA NA TRBV7-9 TGTGCCAGCAGCTTGGCGGGATCCTACAATGAGCAGTTCTTC CASSLAGSYNEQFF
TRBJ2-5 once NA TRBV7-9 TGTGCCAGCAGCCTGCGTCGAAGGGTAGGGGAGACCCAGTACTTC CASSLRRRVGETQYF
TRBJ2-3 NA NA TRBV9 TGTGCCAGCAGCGAGGGCCCCACCCTGGATACGCAGTATTTT CASSEGPTLDTQYF
TRBJ1-5 NA NA TRBV7-9 TGTGCCAGCAGCCCCGACTTTCAGCCCCAGCATTTT CASSPDFQPQHF
TRBJ2-7 NA NA TRBV6-6 TGTGCCAGCAGTTACTCGGGCGAGCAGTACTTC CASSYSGEQYF
TRBJ1-1 NA NA TRBV11-2 TGTGCCAGCAGCTTAGATTCTGGAGCCACTGAAGCTTTCTTT CASSLDSGATEAFF
TRBJ2-3 few TRBD2 TRBV6-1 TGTGCCAGCGGGCAGACTAGCGGGAGTGGAAATACGCAGTATTTT CASGQTSGSGNTQYF
TRBJ2-1 once TRBD2 TRBV11-2 TGTGCCAGCAGCATGACTAGCGGGAAAGGCAATGAGCAGTTCTTC CASSMTSGKGNEQFF
TRBJ2-3 NA NA TRBV19 TGTGCCAGTAGTGGGGGAACGGAAGGCCATCCTAGCACAGATACGCAGTATTTT CASSGGTEGHPSTDTQYF
TRBJ1-2 NA NA TRBV7-9 TGTGCCAGCAGCCCAAGGGGCCCTCGGCAAACTAACTATGGCTACACCTTC CASSPRGPRQTNYGYTF
TRBJ1-2 NA TRBD1 TRBV6-5 TGTGCCAGCAGTTACTCAGGGGGCGCCCGGAGGGGCTACACCTTC CASSYSGGARRGYTF
TRBJ1-1 NA NA TRBV5-3 TGTGCCAGAAGCTGGATTATGACAGGGAACACTGAAGCTTTCTTT CARSWIMTGNTEAFF
TRBJ1-2 NA TRBD1 TRBV6-1 TGTGCCAGCAGTGAGTTCGCGAAGGGGGCTGGCTATGGCTACACCTTC CASSEFAKGAGYGYTF
TRBJ2-7 NA NA TRBV20-1 TGCAGTGCTAGACCTGTCTACGAGCAGTACTTC CSARPVYEQYF
TRBJ2-6 NA NA TRBV7-2 TGTGCCAGCAGCCAATTCTCTGGGGCCAACGTCCTGACTTTC CASSQFSGANVLTF